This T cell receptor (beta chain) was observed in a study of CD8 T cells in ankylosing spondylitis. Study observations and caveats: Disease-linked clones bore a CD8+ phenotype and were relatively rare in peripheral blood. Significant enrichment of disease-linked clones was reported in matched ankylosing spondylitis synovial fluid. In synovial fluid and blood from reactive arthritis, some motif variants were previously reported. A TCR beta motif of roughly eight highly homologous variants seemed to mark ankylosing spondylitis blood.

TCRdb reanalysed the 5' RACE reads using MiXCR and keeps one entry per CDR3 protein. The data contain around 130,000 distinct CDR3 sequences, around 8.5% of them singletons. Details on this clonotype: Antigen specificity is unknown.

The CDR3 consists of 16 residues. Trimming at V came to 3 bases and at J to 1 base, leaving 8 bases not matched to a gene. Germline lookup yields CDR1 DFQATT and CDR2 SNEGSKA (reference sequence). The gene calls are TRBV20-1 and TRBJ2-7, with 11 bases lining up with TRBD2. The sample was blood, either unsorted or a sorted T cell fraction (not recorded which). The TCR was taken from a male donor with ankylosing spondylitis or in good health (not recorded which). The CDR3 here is CSASLPSGRPSYEQYF. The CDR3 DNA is TGCAGTGCTAGCCTGCCTAGCGGGAGGCCATCCTACGAGCAGTACTTC.